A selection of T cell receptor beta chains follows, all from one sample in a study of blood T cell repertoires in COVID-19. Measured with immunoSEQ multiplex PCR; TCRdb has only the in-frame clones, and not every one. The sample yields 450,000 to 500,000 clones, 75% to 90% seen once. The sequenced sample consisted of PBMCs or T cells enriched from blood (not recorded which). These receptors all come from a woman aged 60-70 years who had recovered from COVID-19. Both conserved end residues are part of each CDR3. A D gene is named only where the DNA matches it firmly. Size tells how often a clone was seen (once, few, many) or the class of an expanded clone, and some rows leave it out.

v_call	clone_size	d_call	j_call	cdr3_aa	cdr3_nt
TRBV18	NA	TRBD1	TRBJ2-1	CASSPRAPGTGGLANEQFF	TGTGCCAGCTCACCAAGGGCTCCTGGCACAGGGGGCCTAGCGAATGAGCAGTTCTTC
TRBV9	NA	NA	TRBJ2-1	CASSVQGSNLFF	TGTGCCAGCAGCGTACAGGGGTCTAACCTTTTCTTC
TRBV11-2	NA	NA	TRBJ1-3	CASSLPGVGANTIYF	TGTGCCAGCAGCTTACCGGGGGTCGGGGCTAACACCATATATTTT
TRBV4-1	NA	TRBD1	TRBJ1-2	CASSPGGDRGPEDTF	TGCGCCAGCAGCCCGGGAGGAGACAGGGGGCCGGAAGACACCTTC
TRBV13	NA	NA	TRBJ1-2	CASSSYLHYGYTF	TGTGCCAGCAGCTCCTATTTACACTATGGCTACACCTTC
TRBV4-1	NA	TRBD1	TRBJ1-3	CASSHLGTGGLGNTIYF	TGCGCCAGCAGCCACCTCGGGACAGGGGGATTAGGAAACACCATATATTTT
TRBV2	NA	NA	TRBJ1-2	CASRETGTGRYTF	TGTGCCAGCAGGGAAACAGGGACCGGGCGCTACACCTTC
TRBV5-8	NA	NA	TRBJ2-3	CASSSSRTATDTQYF	TGTGCCAGCAGCTCTAGCCGGACAGCCACAGATACGCAGTATTTT
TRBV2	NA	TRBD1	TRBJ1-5	CASSNRGQEQPQHF	TGTGCCAGCAGTAACAGGGGGCAAGAGCAGCCCCAGCATTTT
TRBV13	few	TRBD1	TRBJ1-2	CASSPGDATGANYGYTF	TGTGCCAGCAGCCCTGGGGATGCCACAGGGGCCAACTATGGCTACACCTTC
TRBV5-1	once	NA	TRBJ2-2	CASSSGTGELFF	TGCGCCAGCAGCTCGGGCACCGGGGAGCTGTTTTTT
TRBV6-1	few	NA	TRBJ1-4	CASSEGQVSNEKLFF	TGTGCCAGCAGTGAGGGGCAGGTATCTAATGAAAAACTGTTTTTT
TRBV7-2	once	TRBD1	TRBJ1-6	CASNPATGPLSPLHF	TGTGCCAGCAACCCCGCGACAGGGCCCCTGTCACCCCTCCACTTT
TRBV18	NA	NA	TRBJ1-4	CASSLSVGVTNEKLFF	TGTGCCAGCTCACTATCCGTGGGAGTAACTAATGAAAAACTGTTTTTT
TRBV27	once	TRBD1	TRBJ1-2	CASTDRGPYGYTF	TGTGCCAGCACCGACAGGGGGCCCTATGGCTACACCTTC
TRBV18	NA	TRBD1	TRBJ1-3	CASSPFDRVSGNTIYF	TGTGCCAGCTCACCATTCGACAGGGTGTCTGGAAACACCATATATTTT
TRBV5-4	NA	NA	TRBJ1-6	CASSPGYSYNSPLHF	TGTGCCAGCAGTCCAGGGTATTCCTATAATTCACCCCTCCACTTT
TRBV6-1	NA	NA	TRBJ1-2	CASSEARQRNYGYTF	TGTGCCAGCAGTGAGGCCCGACAGCGTAACTATGGCTACACCTTC
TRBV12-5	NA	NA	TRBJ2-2	CASGSEDRPTGELFF	TGTGCTAGTGGTTCCGAGGACAGACCCACCGGGGAGCTGTTTTTT
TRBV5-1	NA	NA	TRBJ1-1	CASSLEGRGSNTEAFF	TGCGCCAGCAGCTTGGAGGGTCGGGGGTCGAACACTGAAGCTTTCTTT
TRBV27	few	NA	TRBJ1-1	CASSLRRVGTEAFF	TGTGCCAGCAGTTTAAGGCGGGTCGGGACTGAAGCTTTCTTT
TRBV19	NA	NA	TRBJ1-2	CASEIRWGAGGYTF	TGTGCCAGCGAGATTAGGTGGGGCGCAGGCGGCTACACCTTC
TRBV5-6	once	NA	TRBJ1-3	CASSRVSGNTIYF	TGTGCCAGCAGTCGGGTCTCTGGAAACACCATATATTTT
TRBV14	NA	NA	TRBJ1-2	CASSQDPDDYGYTF	TGTGCCAGCAGCCAAGATCCAGATGACTATGGCTACACCTTC
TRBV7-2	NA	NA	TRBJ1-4	CASSSRNLMTARNEKLFF	TGTGCCAGCAGCTCACGCAATCTCATGACAGCCAGAAATGAAAAACTGTTTTTT
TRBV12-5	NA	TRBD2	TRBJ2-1	CASAGPGGANNEQFF	TGTGCTAGTGCCGGCCCCGGGGGGGCTAACAATGAGCAGTTCTTC
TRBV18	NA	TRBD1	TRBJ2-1	CASSQRQGSSYNEQFF	TGTGCCAGCTCGCAAAGACAGGGGAGCTCCTACAATGAGCAGTTCTTC
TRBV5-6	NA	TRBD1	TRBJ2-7	CASSFGQGGLEQYF	TGTGCCAGCAGCTTTGGACAGGGTGGGCTAGAGCAGTACTTC
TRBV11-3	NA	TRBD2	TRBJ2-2	CASSPGTSGGSGELFF	TGTGCCAGCAGCCCCGGGACTAGCGGGGGGTCCGGGGAGCTGTTTTTT
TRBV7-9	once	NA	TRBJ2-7	CASSLSRDIRSYEQYF	TGTGCCAGCAGCCTATCCCGGGACATCCGATCCTACGAGCAGTACTTC
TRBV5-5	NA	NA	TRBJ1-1	CASSFLPVRPNTEAFF	TGTGCCAGCAGCTTCCTGCCGGTGCGCCCGAACACTGAAGCTTTCTTT
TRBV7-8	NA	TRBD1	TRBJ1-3	CASRPQGISSGNTIYF	TGTGCCAGCAGACCACAGGGGATCAGCTCTGGAAACACCATATATTTT
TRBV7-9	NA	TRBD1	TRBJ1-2	CASSKGQGNYGYTF	TGTGCCAGCAGCAAAGGACAGGGGAACTATGGCTACACCTTC
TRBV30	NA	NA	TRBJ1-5	CAWSSTGFGNQPQHF	TGTGCCTGGAGTTCCACAGGGTTTGGCAATCAGCCCCAGCATTTT
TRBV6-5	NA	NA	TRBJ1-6	CASSYFAGNNSPLHF	TGTGCCAGCAGTTACTTTGCAGGAAATAATTCACCCCTCCACTTT
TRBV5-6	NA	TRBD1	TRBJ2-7	CASSLLWDSLSEQYF	TGTGCCAGCAGCTTGCTTTGGGACAGCTTAAGCGAGCAGTACTTC
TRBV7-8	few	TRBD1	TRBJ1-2	CASSLGGQGADGYTF	TGTGCCAGCAGCTTAGGGGGACAGGGAGCCGATGGCTACACCTTC
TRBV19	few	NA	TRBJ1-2	CASSMWGRNYGYTF	TGTGCCAGTAGTATGTGGGGGAGGAACTATGGCTACACCTTC
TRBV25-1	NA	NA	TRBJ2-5	CASSELGRLVREETQYF	TGTGCCAGCAGTGAATTAGGAAGGTTGGTCAGGGAAGAGACCCAGTACTTC
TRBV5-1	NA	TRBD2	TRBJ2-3	CASSLVAGGTDTQYF	TGCGCCAGCAGCTTGGTGGCGGGGGGAACAGATACGCAGTATTTT
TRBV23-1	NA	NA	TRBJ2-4	CANHSGAKNIQYF	TGCGCCAACCACTCGGGGGCCAAAAACATTCAGTACTTC
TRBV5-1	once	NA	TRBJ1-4	CASSPGVDEKLFF	TGCGCCAGCAGCCCAGGGGTAGATGAAAAACTGTTTTTT
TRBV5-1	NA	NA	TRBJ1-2	CASRLLQASYGYTF	TGCGCCAGCAGGTTGTTACAGGCTTCCTATGGCTACACCTTC
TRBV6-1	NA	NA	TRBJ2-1	CASSERRAASSYNEQFF	TGTGCCAGCAGTGAACGGCGAGCGGCGAGCTCCTACAATGAGCAGTTCTTC
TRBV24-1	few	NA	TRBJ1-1	CATRGGTGWDTEAFF	TGTGCCACCAGAGGAGGGACGGGTTGGGACACTGAAGCTTTCTTT
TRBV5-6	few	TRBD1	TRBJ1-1	CASSLDRADSEAFF	TGTGCCAGCAGCCTAGACAGGGCTGATAGTGAAGCTTTCTTT
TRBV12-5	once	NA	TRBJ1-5	CASGSDPGIGQPQHF	TGTGCTAGTGGTTCGGACCCAGGGATTGGTCAGCCCCAGCATTTT
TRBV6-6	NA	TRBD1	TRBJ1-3	CASTQGAGNTIYF	TGTGCCAGCACCCAGGGGGCGGGAAACACCATATATTTT
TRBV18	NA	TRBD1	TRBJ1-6	CASSPQMPGQEIDSPLHF	TGTGCCAGCTCACCCCAAATGCCGGGACAGGAGATCGATTCACCCCTCCACTTT
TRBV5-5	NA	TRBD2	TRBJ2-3	CASSRTSGGTSTDTQYF	TGTGCCAGCAGCCGGACTAGCGGGGGGACTAGCACAGATACGCAGTATTTT
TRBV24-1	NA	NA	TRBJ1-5	CATSEGGHQPQHF	TGTGCCACCAGTGAGGGAGGGCATCAGCCCCAGCATTTT